This entry concerns a single T cell receptor beta chain. This sample is part of a study of blood T cell repertoires in COVID-19. Overall study: The analysed material was cDNA or gDNA that came from T cells, B-cell-depleted T cells, or PBMCs.

The method was immunoSEQ multiplex PCR; TCRdb's version includes in-frame clones alone and lacks a portion of them. The table includes 200,000 to 250,000 clones, 70% to 90% detected once. The CDR3 is 15 residues long. After removal of 5 bases from V and 3 bases from J, the junction contained 10 bases not matched to a gene. In germline, CDR1 is SGDLS, CDR2 YYNGEE. Sequenced material: peripheral blood. The J gene is TRBJ2-7, the V gene TRBV9; 8 nucleotides align to TRBD1. This receptor was identified in a woman aged 70-85 years with COVID-19, enrolled during active disease. CDR3 loop: CASSELPGQGYEQYF. DNA for the CDR3: TGTGCCAGCAGTGAATTGCCAGGACAGGGCTACGAGCAGTACTTC.